This T cell receptor beta chain derives from a study of blood T cell repertoires in COVID-19. As for the study in general: Samples taken during acute and convalescent COVID-19 were collected in the United States, Italy and Spain. Sources were T cells, B-cell-depleted T cells, or PBMCs; the material itself was cDNA or gDNA.

In the study's own analysis: Reference gene primer amplification in the assay estimated nucleated cell counts. Produced via immunoSEQ multiplex PCR; TCRdb's table is partial and in-frame only. The V and J calls and the clone size are those of that table, but D and trimming were determined from the DNA. The sample carries about 250,000 clones, 70% to 85% recorded once. Seattle's enrolled individuals joined amid active infection and were then monitored longitudinally. The ends lost 2 bases at V and 2 bases at J; junction bases unmatched: 8. Germline assignment: CDR1 SGHVS and CDR2 FNYEAQ. The CDR3 extends over 17 amino acids.

This chain uses TRBV7-6 with TRBJ1-3; 8 bases line up with TRBD1. This clonotype was obtained from a human donor with COVID-19, enrolled during active disease. The donor label of this sample is uncertain. The material sequenced was peripheral blood. This CDR3 is CASSLRTGGTTGNTIYF. As DNA, the CDR3 is TGTGCCAGCAGCTTAAGAACAGGGGGTACGACTGGAAACACCATATATTTT.